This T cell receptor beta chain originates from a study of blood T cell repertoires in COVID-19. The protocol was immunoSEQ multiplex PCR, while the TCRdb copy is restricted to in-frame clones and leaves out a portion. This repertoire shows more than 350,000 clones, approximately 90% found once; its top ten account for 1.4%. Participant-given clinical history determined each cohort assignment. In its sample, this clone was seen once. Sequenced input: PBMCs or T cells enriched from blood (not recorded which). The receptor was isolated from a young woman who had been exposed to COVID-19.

The CDR3 DNA reads as TGTGCCATCAGTGATGTAACCTACGAGCAGTACTTC. This gives the protein CAISDVTYEQYF. The rearrangement joins TRBV10-3 to TRBJ2-7; the D is unclear. V gave up 3 bases and J gave up 2 bases, with 5 bases separating them. The CDR3 has 12 residues. The germline V gene encodes CDR1 ENHRY and CDR2 SYGVKD.